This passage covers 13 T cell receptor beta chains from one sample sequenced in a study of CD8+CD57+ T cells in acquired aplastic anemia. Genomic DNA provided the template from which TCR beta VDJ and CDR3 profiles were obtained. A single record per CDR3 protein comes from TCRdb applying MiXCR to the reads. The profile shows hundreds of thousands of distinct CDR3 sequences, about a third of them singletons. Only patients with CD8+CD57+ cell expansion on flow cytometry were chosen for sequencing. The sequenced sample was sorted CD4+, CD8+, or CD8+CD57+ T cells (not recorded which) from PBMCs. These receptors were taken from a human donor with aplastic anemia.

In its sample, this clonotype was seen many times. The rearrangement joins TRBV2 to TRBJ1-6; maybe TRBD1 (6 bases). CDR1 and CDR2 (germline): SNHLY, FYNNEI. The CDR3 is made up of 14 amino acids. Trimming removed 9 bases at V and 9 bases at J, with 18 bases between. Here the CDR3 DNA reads TGTGCCAGTCAGGATTTATACAGGGTTTCACCCCTCCACTTT. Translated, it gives CASQDLYRVSPLHF. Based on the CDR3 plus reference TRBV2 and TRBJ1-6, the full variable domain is EPEVTQTPSHQVTQMGQEVILRCVPISNHLYFYWYRQILGQKVEFLVSFYNNEISEKSEIFDDQFSVERPDGSNFTLKIRSTKLEDSAMYFCASQDLYRVSPLHFGNGTRLTVT.

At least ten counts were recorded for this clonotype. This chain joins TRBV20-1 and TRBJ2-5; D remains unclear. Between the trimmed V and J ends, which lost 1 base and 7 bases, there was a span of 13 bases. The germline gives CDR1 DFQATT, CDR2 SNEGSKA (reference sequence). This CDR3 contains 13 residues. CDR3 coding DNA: TGCAGTGCTAGAGCAACGACTTCGGGGACCCAGTACTTC. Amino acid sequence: CSARATTSGTQYF.

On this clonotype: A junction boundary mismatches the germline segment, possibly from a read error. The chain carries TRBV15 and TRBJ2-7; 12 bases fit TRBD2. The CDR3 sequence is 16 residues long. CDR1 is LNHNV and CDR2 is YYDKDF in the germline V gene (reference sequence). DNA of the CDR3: TGTGCCGCCAGCAGCCCTGGACTAGCGGGGAACTACGAGCAGTACTTC. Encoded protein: CAASSPGLAGNYEQYF.

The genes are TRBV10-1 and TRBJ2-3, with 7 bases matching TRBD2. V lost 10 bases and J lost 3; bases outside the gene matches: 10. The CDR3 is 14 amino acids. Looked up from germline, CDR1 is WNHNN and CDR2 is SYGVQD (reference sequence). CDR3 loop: CATLWEAGTDTQYF. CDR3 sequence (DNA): TGCGCCACCCTCTGGGAAGCGGGGACAGATACGCAGTATTTT.

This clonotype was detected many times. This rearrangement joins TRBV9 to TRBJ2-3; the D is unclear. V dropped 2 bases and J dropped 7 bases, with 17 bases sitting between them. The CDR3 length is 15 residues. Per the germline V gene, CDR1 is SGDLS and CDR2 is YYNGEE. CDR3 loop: CASSVEGTAPNTQYF. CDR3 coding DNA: TGTGCCAGCAGCGTGGAAGGTACGGCCCCGAATACGCAGTATTTT.

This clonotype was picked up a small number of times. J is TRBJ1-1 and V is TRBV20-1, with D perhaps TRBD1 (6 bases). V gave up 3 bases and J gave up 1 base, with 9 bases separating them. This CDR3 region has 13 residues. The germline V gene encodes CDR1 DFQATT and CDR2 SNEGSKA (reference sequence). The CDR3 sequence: CSARMDRNTEAFF. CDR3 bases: TGCAGTGCTAGGATGGACAGGAACACTGAAGCTTTCTTT.

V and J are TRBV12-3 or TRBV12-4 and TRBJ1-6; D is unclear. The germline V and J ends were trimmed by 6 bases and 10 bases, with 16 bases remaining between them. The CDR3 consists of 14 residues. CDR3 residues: CASSLTSPGSPLHF. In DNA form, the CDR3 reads TGTGCCAGCAGCTTGACTTCTCCGGGGTCACCCCTCCACTTT.

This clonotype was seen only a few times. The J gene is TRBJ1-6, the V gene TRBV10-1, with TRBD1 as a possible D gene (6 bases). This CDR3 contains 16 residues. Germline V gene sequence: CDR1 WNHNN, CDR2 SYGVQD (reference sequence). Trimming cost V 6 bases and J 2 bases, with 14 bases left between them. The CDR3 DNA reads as TGCGCCAGCAGGGTACAAGGACAGACCTATAATTCACCCCTCCACTTT. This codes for CASRVQGQTYNSPLHF.

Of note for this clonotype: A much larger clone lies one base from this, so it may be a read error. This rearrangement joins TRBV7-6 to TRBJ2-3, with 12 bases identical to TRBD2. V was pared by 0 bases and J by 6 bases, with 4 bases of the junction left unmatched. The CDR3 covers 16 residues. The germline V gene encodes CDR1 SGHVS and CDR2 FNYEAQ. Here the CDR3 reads CASSLALAGGPDTQYF. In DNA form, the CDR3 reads TGTGCCAGCAGCTTAGCCCTAGCGGGGGGGCCGGATACGCAGTATTTT.

The CDR3 loop reads CATSRDGQEQFF. DNA for the CDR3: TGTGCCACCAGCAGAGATGGGCAGGAGCAGTTCTTC. The chain links TRBV15 to TRBJ2-1; no clear D. V gave up 0 bases and J gave up 10 bases, with 7 bases separating them. In germline, CDR1 is LNHNV, CDR2 YYDKDF (reference sequence). The CDR3 has 12 residues.

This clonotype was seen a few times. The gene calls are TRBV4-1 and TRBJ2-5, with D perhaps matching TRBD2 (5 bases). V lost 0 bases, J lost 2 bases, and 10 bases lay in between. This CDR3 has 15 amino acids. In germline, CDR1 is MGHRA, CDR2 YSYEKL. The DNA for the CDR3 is TGCGCCAGCAGCCAAGACGTAGCGCTTCAAGAGACCCAGTACTTC. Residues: CASSQDVALQETQYF.

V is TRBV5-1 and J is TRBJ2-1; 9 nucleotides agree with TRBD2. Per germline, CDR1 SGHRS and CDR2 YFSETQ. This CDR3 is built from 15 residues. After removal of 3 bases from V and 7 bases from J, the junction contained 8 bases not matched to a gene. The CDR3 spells CASSSSGLARNEQFF. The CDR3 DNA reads TGCGCCAGCAGCTCCTCGGGACTAGCAAGAAATGAGCAGTTCTTC.

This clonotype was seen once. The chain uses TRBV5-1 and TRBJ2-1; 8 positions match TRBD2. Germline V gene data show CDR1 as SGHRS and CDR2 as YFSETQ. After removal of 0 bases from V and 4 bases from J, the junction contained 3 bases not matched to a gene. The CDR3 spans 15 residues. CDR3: CASSLELAEYNEQFF. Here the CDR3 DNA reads TGCGCCAGCAGCTTGGAACTAGCGGAATACAATGAGCAGTTCTTC.